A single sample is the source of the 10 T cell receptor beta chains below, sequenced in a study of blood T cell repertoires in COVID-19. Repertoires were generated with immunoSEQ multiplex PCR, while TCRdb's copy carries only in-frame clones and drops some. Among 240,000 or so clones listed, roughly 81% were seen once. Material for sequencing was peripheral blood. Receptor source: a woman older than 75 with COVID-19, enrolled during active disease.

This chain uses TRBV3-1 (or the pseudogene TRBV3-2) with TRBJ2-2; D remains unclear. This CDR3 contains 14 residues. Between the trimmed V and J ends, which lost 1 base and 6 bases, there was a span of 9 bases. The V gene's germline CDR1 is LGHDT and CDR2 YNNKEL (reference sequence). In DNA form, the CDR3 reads TGTGCCAGCAGCCAAGTAGTACTGGCCGGGGAGCTGTTTTTT. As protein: CASSQVVLAGELFF.

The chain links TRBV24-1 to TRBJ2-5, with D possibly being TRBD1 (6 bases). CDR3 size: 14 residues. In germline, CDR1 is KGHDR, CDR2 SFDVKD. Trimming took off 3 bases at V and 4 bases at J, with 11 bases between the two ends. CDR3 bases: TGTGCCACCAGTGATGCGGACAGTAGAGAGACCCAGTACTTC. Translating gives CATSDADSRETQYF.

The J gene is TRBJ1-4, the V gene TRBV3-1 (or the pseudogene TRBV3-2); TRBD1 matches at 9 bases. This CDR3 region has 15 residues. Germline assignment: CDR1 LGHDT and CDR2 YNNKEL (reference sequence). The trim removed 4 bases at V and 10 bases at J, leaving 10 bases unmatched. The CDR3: CASSPAGTGPRKLFF. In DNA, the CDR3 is TGTGCCAGCAGCCCAGCCGGGACAGGGCCGCGAAAACTGTTTTTT.

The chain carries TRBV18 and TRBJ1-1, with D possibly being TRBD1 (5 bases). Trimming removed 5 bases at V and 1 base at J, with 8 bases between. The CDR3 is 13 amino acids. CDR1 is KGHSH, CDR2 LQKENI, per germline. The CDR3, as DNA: TGTGCCAGCTCAGCAGGGCCGAACACTGAAGCTTTCTTT. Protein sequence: CASSAGPNTEAFF.

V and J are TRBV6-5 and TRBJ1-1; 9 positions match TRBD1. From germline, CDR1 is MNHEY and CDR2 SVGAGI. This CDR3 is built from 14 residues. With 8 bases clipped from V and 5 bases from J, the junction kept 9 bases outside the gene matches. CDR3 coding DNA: TGTGCCAGCGGGACAGGGTGGTTTCGGACTGAAGCTTTCTTT. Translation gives CASGTGWFRTEAFF.

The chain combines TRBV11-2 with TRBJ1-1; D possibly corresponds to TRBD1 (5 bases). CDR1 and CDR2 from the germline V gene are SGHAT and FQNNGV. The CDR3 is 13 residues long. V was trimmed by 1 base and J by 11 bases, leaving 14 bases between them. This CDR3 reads CASSLAGLMGAFF. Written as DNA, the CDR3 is TGTGCCAGCAGCTTAGCGGGACTTATGGGGGCTTTCTTT.

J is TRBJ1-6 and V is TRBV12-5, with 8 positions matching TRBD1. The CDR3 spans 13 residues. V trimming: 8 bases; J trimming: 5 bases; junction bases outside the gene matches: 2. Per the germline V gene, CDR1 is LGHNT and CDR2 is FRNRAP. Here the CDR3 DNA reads TGTGCTAGTATGGACAGGGATAATTCACCCCTCCACTTT. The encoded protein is CASMDRDNSPLHF.

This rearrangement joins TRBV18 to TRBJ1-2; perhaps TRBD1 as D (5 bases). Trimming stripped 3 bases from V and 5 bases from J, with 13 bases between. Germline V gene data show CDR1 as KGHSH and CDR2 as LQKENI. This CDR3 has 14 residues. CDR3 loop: CASSPGTGIYGYTF. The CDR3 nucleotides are TGTGCCAGCTCACCCGGGACTGGTATATATGGCTACACCTTC.

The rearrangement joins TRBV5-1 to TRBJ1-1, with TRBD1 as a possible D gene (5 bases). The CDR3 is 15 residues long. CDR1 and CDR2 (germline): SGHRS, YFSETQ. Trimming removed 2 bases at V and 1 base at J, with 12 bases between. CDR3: CASSLLTVGNTEAFF. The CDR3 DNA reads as TGCGCCAGCAGCTTACTGACAGTTGGGAACACTGAAGCTTTCTTT.

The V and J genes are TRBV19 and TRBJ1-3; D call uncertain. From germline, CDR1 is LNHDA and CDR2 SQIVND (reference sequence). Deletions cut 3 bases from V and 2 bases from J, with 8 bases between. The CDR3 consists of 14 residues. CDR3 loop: CASSIAGPGNTIYF. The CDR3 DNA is TGTGCCAGTAGTATTGCAGGTCCTGGAAACACCATATATTTT. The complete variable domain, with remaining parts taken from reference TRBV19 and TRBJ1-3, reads DGGITQSPKYLFRKEGQNVTLSCEQNLNHDAMYWYRQDPGQGLRLIYYSQIVNDFQKGDIAEGYSVSREKKESFPLTVTSAQKNPTAFYLCASSIAGPGNTIYFGEGSWLTVV.